This T cell receptor (beta chain) was observed in a study of blood T cell repertoires in COVID-19. Looking at the study overall: The samples span acute and convalescent COVID-19 from the United States, Italy and Spain. T cells, B-cell-depleted T cells, or PBMCs provided the cDNA or gDNA that served as material.

There are 15 residues in the CDR3. Germline CDR1 and CDR2: ENHRY and SYGVKD. Deletions cut 0 bases from V and 6 bases from J, with 12 bases between. As handled by the study authors: Cell counts per sample came from amplifying reference gene primers. Using immunoSEQ multiplex PCR, the repertoire was profiled, and TCRdb retains in-frame clones only, with some absent. The DNA gave D and trimming, while V, J and clone size come from that table. The sample contains 65,000 to 95,000 clones, roughly 80% of which appear only once. This clone was seen a single time. The chain recombines TRBV10-3 with TRBJ2-1; TRBD2 might be the D (7 bases). The sample taken for sequencing was peripheral blood. The clonotype comes from a woman aged 40 to 55 with active or convalescent COVID-19. The DNA of the CDR3 is TGTGCCATCAGTGAGTCGGGTAGGGGGGGCAATGAGCAGTTCTTC. It encodes CAISESGRGGNEQFF.